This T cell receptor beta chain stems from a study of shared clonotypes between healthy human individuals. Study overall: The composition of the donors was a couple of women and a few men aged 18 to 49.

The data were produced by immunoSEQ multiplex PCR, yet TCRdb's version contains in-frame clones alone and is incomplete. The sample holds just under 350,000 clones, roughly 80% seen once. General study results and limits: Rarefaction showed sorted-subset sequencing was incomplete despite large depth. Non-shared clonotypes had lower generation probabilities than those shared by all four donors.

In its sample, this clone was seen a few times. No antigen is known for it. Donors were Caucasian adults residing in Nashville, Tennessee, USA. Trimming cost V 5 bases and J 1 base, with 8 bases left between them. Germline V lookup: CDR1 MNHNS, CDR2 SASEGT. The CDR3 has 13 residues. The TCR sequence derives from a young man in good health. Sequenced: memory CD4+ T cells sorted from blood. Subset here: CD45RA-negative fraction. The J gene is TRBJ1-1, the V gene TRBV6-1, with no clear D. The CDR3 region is CASSLQPNTEAFF. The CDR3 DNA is TGTGCCAGCAGTTTACAGCCGAACACTGAAGCTTTCTTT.